A selection of T cell receptor beta chains follows, all from one sample in a study of blood T cell repertoires in COVID-19. Sequencing used immunoSEQ multiplex PCR; TCRdb keeps in-frame clones, though not all of them. The profile covers more than 100,000 clones, with 84% appearing a single time and approximately 12% taken by the ten largest. Sequencing was done on a sample of peripheral blood. The receptors come from a woman aged 25-40 years who had recovered from COVID-19. Each CDR3 is given with its conserved first and last residue. A D gene is named only where the DNA matches it firmly. Clone size is shown for a subset of rows, as once, few, many or a class of expanded clone.

J gene: TRBJ2-6
V gene: TRBV7-9
D gene: NA
clone size: NA
CDR3 DNA: TGTGCCAGCAGCCCCAACCCACAGGGCCCTGGGGCCAACGTCCTGACTTTC
CDR3 protein: CASSPNPQGPGANVLTF

J gene: TRBJ2-3
V gene: TRBV4-1
D gene: TRBD2
clone size: NA
CDR3 DNA: TGCGCCAGCAGCCAAGTTTCTAGCGGGGGCACAGATACGCAGTATTTT
CDR3 protein: CASSQVSSGGTDTQYF

J gene: TRBJ1-6
V gene: TRBV27
D gene: TRBD1
clone size: NA
CDR3 DNA: TGTGCCAGCACCGACAGGGGTTCACCCCTCCACTTT
CDR3 protein: CASTDRGSPLHF

J gene: TRBJ1-1
V gene: TRBV4-2
D gene: TRBD1
clone size: NA
CDR3 DNA: TGTGCCAGCAGCCAAGATCGAGGACAGGGGGGAACTGAAGCTTTCTTT
CDR3 protein: CASSQDRGQGGTEAFF

J gene: TRBJ2-3
V gene: TRBV6-4
D gene: NA
clone size: NA
CDR3 DNA: TGTGCCAGCAGTGGGGGGCTTGGGACAGATACGCAGTATTTT
CDR3 protein: CASSGGLGTDTQYF

J gene: TRBJ2-3
V gene: TRBV11-2
D gene: TRBD2
clone size: NA
CDR3 DNA: TGTGCCAGCAGCTTTTCTAGCGGGAGAACCTCAGATACGCAGTATTTT
CDR3 protein: CASSFSSGRTSDTQYF

J gene: TRBJ2-7
V gene: TRBV19
D gene: TRBD1
clone size: NA
CDR3 DNA: TGTGCCAGTAGTCCCGGCGGACAGGGTAGCCACGAGCAGTACTTC
CDR3 protein: CASSPGGQGSHEQYF

J gene: TRBJ2-1
V gene: TRBV9
D gene: TRBD2
clone size: NA
CDR3 DNA: TGTGCCAGCAGCGTAGGGGGGGTAGCGGGAGGATCCTACAATGAGCAGTTCTTC
CDR3 protein: CASSVGGVAGGSYNEQFF

J gene: TRBJ1-1
V gene: TRBV25-1
D gene: TRBD1
clone size: NA
CDR3 DNA: TGTGCCAGCAGCCGGGACAGGTTGAACACTGAAGCTTTCTTT
CDR3 protein: CASSRDRLNTEAFF

J gene: TRBJ2-2
V gene: TRBV6-5
D gene: TRBD2
clone size: few
CDR3 DNA: TGTGCCATCCGACTAGCGGAGCACACCGGGGAGCTGTTTTTT
CDR3 protein: CAIRLAEHTGELFF

J gene: TRBJ1-1
V gene: TRBV11-3
D gene: NA
clone size: NA
CDR3 DNA: TGTGCCAGCAGTGTCGTTTGGGACATTTTTATATCTGAGAACACTGAAGCTTTCTTT
CDR3 protein: CASSVVWDIFISENTEAFF

J gene: TRBJ2-7
V gene: TRBV30
D gene: NA
clone size: NA
CDR3 DNA: TGTGCCTGGAGTACCGGACAGCCCTCCTACGAGCAGTACTTC
CDR3 protein: CAWSTGQPSYEQYF